These 26 T cell receptor beta chains originate from one sample sequenced in a study of blood T cell repertoires in COVID-19. The assay was immunoSEQ multiplex PCR, and TCRdb's table has in-frame clones only and misses some. The table lists tens of thousands of clones, about 91% of them singletons. Material: peripheral blood. These receptors were obtained from a woman of 80 years or more with acute or convalescent COVID-19.

CDR3 region: CASSLQGHPNEGYTF. The CDR3 coding sequence is TGTGCCAGCAGCTTACAGGGGCATCCTAACGAGGGCTACACCTTC. The chain couples TRBV11-2 to TRBJ1-2; D may be TRBD1 (6 bases). The CDR3 totals 15 residues. V shed 2 bases and J shed 8 bases, with 18 bases lying between them. Looked up from germline, CDR1 is SGHAT and CDR2 is FQNNGV.

This sequence joins TRBV6-6 and TRBJ1-3; D remains unclear. The CDR3 is made up of 14 amino acids. V dropped 5 bases and J dropped 0 bases, with 8 bases sitting between them. The germline gives CDR1 MNHNY, CDR2 SVGAGI (reference sequence). The DNA for the CDR3 is TGTGCCAGCAGTCCCCCCAGCTCTGGAAACACCATATATTTT. Protein: CASSPPSSGNTIYF.

This clone was seen just once. The chain recombines TRBV4-1 with TRBJ2-7; TRBD2 matches 7 bases. The V gene end was trimmed by 4 bases and the J gene end by 3 bases; junction bases not matched to a gene: 9. The length of the CDR3 is 15 residues. The germline V gene encodes CDR1 MGHRA and CDR2 YSYEKL. CDR3 in amino acids: CASSRGGSGLYEQYF. Written as DNA, the CDR3 is TGCGCCAGCAGCCGCGGGGGATCGGGTCTCTACGAGCAGTACTTC.

The rearrangement joins TRBV2 to TRBJ1-3; 12 nucleotides line up with TRBD1. V shed 3 bases and J 4 bases; nucleotides not matched to a gene: 1. Germline V gene data show CDR1 as SNHLY and CDR2 as FYNNEI. This CDR3 has 15 amino acids. CDR3 bases: TGTGCCAGCAGTGAGGGACAGGGGGCCGGAAACACCATATATTTT. Amino acids: CASSEGQGAGNTIYF.

The chain couples TRBV10-3 to TRBJ2-7, with 7 bases aligning to TRBD1. Unmatched junction bases numbered 7, after V lost 3 bases and J lost 5 bases. The CDR3 contains 14 residues. The germline CDR1 and CDR2 sequences are ENHRY and SYGVKD. Written as DNA, the CDR3 is TGTGCCATCAGTGAACTAACAGGGGACGACGAGCAGTACTTC. This codes for CAISELTGDDEQYF.

This chain links TRBV18 with TRBJ1-3; a possible D gene is TRBD1 (5 bases). CDR1 is KGHSH and CDR2 is LQKENI in the germline V gene. V was shortened by 6 bases and J by 4 bases, with 16 bases between the two germline ends. This CDR3 has 15 amino acids. The DNA of the CDR3 is TGTGCCAGCTCGCGTCAGGGTTCGGCGGGAAACACCATATATTTT. It encodes CASSRQGSAGNTIYF.

The chain has TRBV7-8 and TRBJ1-4; D is perhaps TRBD1 (5 bases). The CDR3 is 14 amino acids. Germline CDR1 and CDR2: SGHVS and FQNEAQ. Trimming took off 5 bases at V and 6 bases at J, with 13 bases between the two ends. CDR3 sequence reads: CASSPGGAHEKLFF. CDR3 in DNA: TGTGCCAGCAGCCCCGGAGGGGCTCATGAAAAACTGTTTTTT.

The CDR3 bases are TGTGCCAGCAGTTTAATAGGTAACAGGCAATCCTTCAACACCGGGGAGCTGTTTTTT. Its translation: CASSLIGNRQSFNTGELFF. This chain joins TRBV27 and TRBJ2-2; a weak D match, TRBD1 (5 bases). The CDR3 contains 19 residues. V was clipped by 2 bases and J by 2 bases, with 21 bases between them. Germline V gene lookup returns CDR1 MNHEY and CDR2 SMNVEV (reference sequence).

In the case of this clone: The same CDR3 can be traced to other DNA sequences in this sample. The genes are TRBV7-3 and TRBJ1-1; D is perhaps TRBD1 (6 bases). Germline CDR1 reads SGHTA; CDR2 reads FQGTGA. V gave up 5 bases and J gave up 1 base, with 8 bases separating them. The CDR3 loop spans 13 amino acids. The CDR3 region has the DNA TGTGCCAGCAGCCTGGACAGGAACACTGAAGCTTTCTTT. Translation: CASSLDRNTEAFF.

On this clone itself: Other nucleotide sequences in the sample specify the same CDR3. The chain links TRBV18 to TRBJ1-1; 9 nucleotides line up with TRBD1. This CDR3 has 14 amino acids. V was pared by 2 bases and J by 5 bases, with 3 bases of the junction left unmatched. The germline V gene encodes CDR1 KGHSH and CDR2 LQKENI. This chain's CDR3 is CASSPLDRGTEAFF. The CDR3 DNA reads TGTGCCAGCTCACCATTAGACAGGGGGACTGAAGCTTTCTTT.

The chain uses TRBV5-1 and TRBJ1-6, with 9 bases matching TRBD1. Germline V gene lookup returns CDR1 SGHRS and CDR2 YFSETQ. With 4 bases clipped from V and 7 bases from J, the junction kept 3 bases outside the gene matches. The CDR3 loop spans 14 amino acids. The CDR3 bases are TGCGCCAGCAGCCCGGGACAGGGAAATTCACCCCTCCACTTT. This codes for CASSPGQGNSPLHF.

V is TRBV18 and J is TRBJ1-4; D is uncertain. The CDR3 totals 12 residues. Germline-derived CDR1 and CDR2 are KGHSH and LQKENI. V lost 4 bases and J 7 bases, leaving 7 bases between the germline ends. The CDR3 sequence: CASSLSGEKLFF. In DNA form, the CDR3 reads TGTGCCAGCTCACTATCGGGTGAAAAACTGTTTTTT.

The chain is built from TRBV27 and TRBJ1-5; 7 bases line up with TRBD1. The junction had 9 bases not matched to a gene; V was cut back by 4 bases and J by 6 bases. CDR3 size: 15 residues. Germline CDR1 reads MNHEY; CDR2 reads SMNVEV (reference sequence). The CDR3 nucleotides are TGTGCCAGCAGTTCGGGACAGCGAATAGGTCAGCCCCAGCATTTT. This translates into CASSSGQRIGQPQHF.

The rearrangement uses TRBV19 and TRBJ1-6, with D perhaps TRBD1 (5 bases). The CDR3 runs 14 residues. Germline CDR1 LNHDA, CDR2 SQIVND (reference sequence). V lost 4 bases and J 10 bases, leaving 14 bases between the germline ends. The CDR3 DNA reads TGTGCCAGTAGTAACCGGGGGAGGGACTCACCCCTCCACTTT. It codes for CASSNRGRDSPLHF.

The chain employs TRBV25-1 and TRBJ2-7, with a tentative D call TRBD2 (6 bases). This CDR3 has 17 residues. CDR1 and CDR2 from the germline V gene are MGHDK and SYGVNS. Trimming took off 0 bases at V and 3 bases at J, with 18 bases between the two ends. In DNA, the CDR3 is TGTGCCAGCAGTGAATATGGAGGGAGAACCGTCGGCTACGAGCAGTACTTC. Protein: CASSEYGGRTVGYEQYF.

This rearrangement joins TRBV6-2 or TRBV6-3 to TRBJ2-1; TRBD2 matches at 10 bases. Germline CDR1 MNHEY, CDR2 SVGEGT. After removal of 2 bases from V and 0 bases from J, the junction contained 7 bases not matched to a gene. The CDR3 extends over 18 amino acids. The CDR3 here is CASSYLPGLASSYNEQFF. The CDR3 bases are TGTGCCAGCAGTTACCTTCCGGGACTAGCGAGCTCCTACAATGAGCAGTTCTTC.

This clone has only one observation. The chain has TRBV25-1 and TRBJ2-1; 8 nucleotides align to TRBD2. The CDR3 runs to 13 residues. Looked up from germline, CDR1 is MGHDK and CDR2 is SYGVNS. V shed 5 bases, J shed 8 bases, and the junction held 5 bases outside the gene matches. CDR3 protein: CASSRGGVDEQFF. The CDR3 DNA is TGTGCCAGCAGTCGGGGGGGCGTAGATGAGCAGTTCTTC.

This clone was recorded only once. The chain has TRBV30 and TRBJ1-1; D unclear. CDR3 size: 17 residues. The germline gives CDR1 GTSNPN, CDR2 SVGIG (reference sequence). The V end was cut by 2 bases, the J end by 1 base, with 20 bases between. The CDR3 is CAWSLSRIQTTNTEAFF. CDR3 bases: TGTGCCTGGAGTCTTTCGAGGATTCAGACGACGAACACTGAAGCTTTCTTT.

The CDR3 bases are TGCGCCAGCAGTCCCAAAGTTTCAGTCAGCTCCTATAATTCACCCCTCCACTTT. This encodes CASSPKVSVSSYNSPLHF. This chain joins TRBV23-1 and TRBJ1-6, with D unclear. TRBV23-1 is an ORF for which the function is uncertain. V was cut by 4 bases and J by 0 bases, with 16 bases left in between. The CDR3 has 18 residues.

This chain joins TRBV5-1 and TRBJ1-2, with D possibly being TRBD1 (6 bases). The germline CDR1 and CDR2 sequences are SGHRS and YFSETQ. Trimming stripped 1 base from V and 4 bases from J, with 14 bases between. The CDR3 has 15 residues. DNA for the CDR3: TGCGCCAGCAGCTTGAGGGGGGGAGAGGTCTATGGCTACACCTTC. Protein sequence: CASSLRGGEVYGYTF.

The J gene is TRBJ1-5, the V gene TRBV5-1; possible D gene TRBD1, 5 bases. Germline CDR1 is SGHRS and CDR2 is YFSETQ. This CDR3 has 14 amino acids. V was clipped by 0 bases and J by 5 bases, with 9 bases between them. The CDR3 bases are TGCGCCAGCAGCTTGGAAGGGGAGGATCAGCCCCAGCATTTT. Translated, it gives CASSLEGEDQPQHF.

This clone appeared a single time. The gene calls are TRBV28 and TRBJ2-7; the D gene is possibly TRBD2 (6 bases). Germline CDR1 and CDR2: MDHEN and SYDVKM. The CDR3 is 13 residues long. The V end was cut by 5 bases, the J end by 13 bases, with 21 bases between. The CDR3 is CASSILASSLLYF. The CDR3 DNA sequence: TGTGCCAGCAGTATACTAGCATCATCTCTCCTTTACTTC.

This chain links TRBV25-1 with TRBJ1-2; D is uncertain. CDR3 length: 15 amino acids. V gave up 2 bases and J gave up 6 bases, with 16 bases separating them. Germline lookup yields CDR1 MGHDK and CDR2 SYGVNS. The CDR3 region has the DNA TGTGCCAGCAGTGAAGGCAAAGGGAGTGTTCATGGCTACACCTTC. Translation: CASSEGKGSVHGYTF.

This sequence joins TRBV5-8 and TRBJ2-1; D may be TRBD2 (6 bases). The CDR3 runs to 15 residues. Trimming stripped 0 bases from V and 6 bases from J, with 13 bases between. The germline gives CDR1 SGHTS, CDR2 YDEGEE. The CDR3 protein is CASSLAGRKGNEQFF. The CDR3 bases are TGTGCCAGCAGCTTGGCGGGGAGGAAGGGCAATGAGCAGTTCTTC.

This rearrangement joins TRBV28 to TRBJ1-2, with D perhaps matching TRBD1 (6 bases). V was clipped by 1 base and J by 3 bases, with 9 bases between them. Germline V gives CDR1 MDHEN, CDR2 SYDVKM. The CDR3 is made up of 14 amino acids. CDR3: CASSLSQGHYGYTF. Written as DNA, the CDR3 is TGTGCCAGCAGTTTATCCCAGGGGCACTATGGCTACACCTTC.

Concerning this clone: Additional DNA sequences in this sample encode the identical CDR3. V and J are TRBV18 and TRBJ1-2; D is possibly TRBD1 (6 bases). The ends were cut back, 3 bases at V and 4 bases at J, with 12 bases in the middle. Germline-derived CDR1 and CDR2 are KGHSH and LQKENI. There are 14 residues in the CDR3. Here the CDR3 DNA reads TGTGCCAGCTCACCGTTGACAGGACCCTATGGCTACACCTTC. Translating gives CASSPLTGPYGYTF.